A single sample is the source of the 17 T cell receptor beta chains below, sequenced in a study of post-analysis software for immune sequencing data. Study results and caveats: Patients carried 4 or 5 TRBV segments more frequently than controls did, and TRBV5-6, TRBV5-1 and TRBV20-1 were among them.

Unique molecular identifiers had been added to the TCR beta cDNA libraries. One entry per CDR3 protein, called by TCRdb with MiXCR from the PCR reads. The sample has about 460,000 distinct CDR3 sequences; roughly 45% are singletons. For these receptors, no antigen is known. Input material: blood. The source is a girl aged 5-17 years with multiple sclerosis.

The V and J genes are TRBV28 and TRBJ1-6, with a possible D match to TRBD1 (5 bases). The CDR3 sequence is 14 residues long. With 6 bases removed from V and 9 bases from J, the gap between germline ends came to 15 bases. Germline V gives CDR1 MDHEN, CDR2 SYDVKM. CDR3 nucleotides: TGTGCCAGCAGCTCCGGGACCGGGGGTTCACCCCTCCACTTT. Amino acids: CASSSGTGGSPLHF. Together with reference TRBV28 and TRBJ1-6, the CDR3 gives the full variable domain: DVKVTQSSRYLVKRTGEKVFLECVQDMDHENMFWYRQDPGLGLRLIYFSYDVKMKEKGDIPEGYSVSREKKERFSLILESASTNQTSMYLCASSSGTGGSPLHFGNGTRLTVT.

A few counts support this clonotype. The gene calls are TRBV2 and TRBJ2-1, with no clear D. The CDR3 runs 13 residues. Germline values: CDR1 SNHLY, CDR2 FYNNEI. Trimming left V 4 bases short and J 9 bases short, with 13 bases between. The CDR3 region has the DNA TGTGCCAGCAGTGTTCGACCCCAGGCTGAGCAGTTCTTC. Protein product: CASSVRPQAEQFF. Full variable domain (rest looked up from reference TRBV2 and TRBJ2-1): EPEVTQTPSHQVTQMGQEVILRCVPISNHLYFYWYRQILGQKVEFLVSFYNNEISEKSEIFDDQFSVERPDGSNFTLKIRSTKLEDSAMYFCASSVRPQAEQFFGPGTRLTVL.

In this sample, this clonotype turned up once. The gene calls are TRBV5-5 and TRBJ2-3, with D unclear. Germline CDR1 is SGHKS and CDR2 is YYEKEE (reference sequence). V was shortened by 2 bases and J by 0 bases, with 10 bases between the two germline ends. The CDR3 is 15 residues long. CDR3 sequence reads: CASSFSSVSTDTQYF. The CDR3 nucleotides are TGTGCCAGCAGCTTCTCAAGCGTTAGCACAGATACGCAGTATTTT.

The chain couples TRBV6-5 to TRBJ1-2; TRBD1 matches at 9 bases. V shed 6 bases and J 4 bases; nucleotides not matched to a gene: 6. Germline CDR1 reads MNHEY; CDR2 reads SVGAGI. The CDR3 loop spans 14 amino acids. CDR3 loop: CASSPTGGTYGYTF. The CDR3 region has the DNA TGTGCCAGCAGCCCGACAGGGGGTACCTATGGCTACACCTTC.

This clonotype was seen a handful of times. The chain is built from TRBV29-1 and TRBJ2-1, with 9 bases matching TRBD2. The CDR3 totals 15 residues. The V gene's germline CDR1 is SQVTM and CDR2 ANQGSEA. The V segment lost 5 bases and the J segment 8 bases; nucleotides outside the gene matches: 13. CDR3 DNA: TGCAGCGTTTCGGGACATAGCGGGAGCGGCGATGAGCAGTTCTTC. Its protein product is CSVSGHSGSGDEQFF.

V is TRBV12-3 or TRBV12-4 and J is TRBJ2-5; D is perhaps TRBD1 (5 bases). The CDR3 is 13 amino acids. V lost 5 bases and J lost 0, with 7 bases in between. CDR3 loop: CASSDRNQETQYF. The CDR3 bases are TGTGCCAGCAGTGACAGAAACCAAGAGACCCAGTACTTC.

This clonotype occurred a few times. The V gene is TRBV28, the J gene TRBJ2-5; D gene ambiguous. Per germline, CDR1 MDHEN and CDR2 SYDVKM. The CDR3 has 11 amino acids. The V end was cut by 5 bases, the J end by 6 bases, with 7 bases between. CDR3: CASSRSKTQYF. The CDR3 bases are TGTGCCAGCAGTCGCAGCAAGACCCAGTACTTC.

This clonotype was seen more than once but under ten times. The genes are TRBV10-3 and TRBJ2-1, with 7 bases aligning to TRBD2. The germline gives CDR1 ENHRY, CDR2 SYGVKD. CDR3 length: 15 residues. V gave up 4 bases and J gave up 6 bases; unmatched junction bases: 9. CDR3 loop: CAISGGGSGFNEQFF. The CDR3 DNA sequence: TGTGCCATCAGTGGTGGCGGGAGTGGATTCAATGAGCAGTTCTTC.

This chain connects TRBV5-1 to TRBJ2-5; a possible D gene is TRBD2 (6 bases). CDR1 and CDR2 from the germline V gene are SGHRS and YFSETQ. Trimming stripped 4 bases from V and 4 bases from J, with 11 bases between. The CDR3 length is 13 residues. The CDR3: CASSPGTLETQYF. The CDR3 DNA follows: TGCGCCAGCAGCCCGGGGACTTTAGAGACCCAGTACTTC.

The CDR3 sequence is CASRRGNSPLHF. The DNA for the CDR3 is TGTGCCAGCAGACGGGGGAATTCACCCCTCCACTTT. The chain links TRBV5-4 to TRBJ1-6; D possibly corresponds to TRBD1 (5 bases). The CDR3 loop spans 12 amino acids. Germline CDR1 reads SGHNT; CDR2 reads YYREEE (reference sequence). V was pared by 5 bases and J by 7 bases, with 7 bases between.

This clonotype was counted between two and nine times. The rearrangement uses TRBV10-3 and TRBJ2-5; D may match TRBD1 or TRBD2 (5 bases each). CDR3 length: 12 residues. V shed 3 bases and J shed 7 bases, with 9 bases lying between them. Germline V gene lookup returns CDR1 ENHRY and CDR2 SYGVKD. This CDR3 reads CAISEEGWTQYF. The CDR3, as DNA: TGTGCCATCAGTGAAGAGGGGTGGACCCAGTACTTC.

V usage is TRBV7-9 and J usage is TRBJ2-1; 9 bases line up with TRBD2. With 10 bases clipped from V and 4 bases from J, the junction kept 8 bases outside the gene matches. The germline gives CDR1 SEHNR, CDR2 FQNEAQ (reference sequence). This CDR3 region has 14 residues. The CDR3 nucleotides read TGTGCCACTAGTGGGCTAGCGGGATACAATGAGCAGTTCTTC. It translates to CATSGLAGYNEQFF.

Concerning this clonotype itself: Mismatch with germline at one junction end may stem from a read error. The V and J genes are TRBV9 and TRBJ2-3; 10 nucleotides line up with TRBD2. This CDR3 region has 18 residues. Looked up from germline, CDR1 is SGDLS and CDR2 is YYNGEE. The CDR3: CASSALPGSGRGSDTRYF. The DNA for the CDR3 is TGTGCCAGCAGCGCCCTCCCTGGAAGCGGGAGGGGCTCAGATACGCGGTATTTT.

This clonotype occurred a few times. The V call is TRBV7-9, the J call TRBJ2-1; D ambiguous. Per germline, CDR1 SEHNR and CDR2 FQNEAQ (reference sequence). The CDR3 is 13 residues long. Trimming took 5 bases from V and 8 from J, leaving 13 bases between them. The CDR3 bases are TGTGCCAGCAGCACGACGACCGACCATGAGCAGTTCTTC. Encoded protein: CASSTTTDHEQFF.

This chain joins TRBV12-3 or TRBV12-4 and TRBJ2-7; possibly TRBD1 or TRBD2 for D (5 bases each). Deletions cut 5 bases from V and 6 bases from J, with 20 bases between. The CDR3 sequence is 15 residues long. The DNA for the CDR3 is TGTGCCAGCAGTCCCCGAGGGGTTCCTTGGCGCGAGCAGTACTTC. Its protein product is CASSPRGVPWREQYF.

The gene calls are TRBV5-1 and TRBJ2-6; D gene unclear. The CDR3 loop spans 15 amino acids. Germline-derived CDR1 and CDR2 are SGHRS and YFSETQ. Trimming pared 0 bases from V and 2 bases from J, leaving 6 bases between. For the CDR3, the DNA is TGCGCCAGCAGCTTGGGGTCGGCTGGGGCCAACGTCCTGACTTTC. The encoded protein is CASSLGSAGANVLTF.

The chain recombines TRBV10-3 with TRBJ2-5, with D possibly TRBD2 on 5 matching bases. This CDR3 has 15 amino acids. V shed 0 bases and J shed 9 bases, with 17 bases lying between them. CDR1 ENHRY and CDR2 SYGVKD come from the germline V gene. CDR3 region: CAISESGVGKEAQYF. The CDR3 DNA reads as TGTGCCATCAGTGAGTCCGGAGTGGGTAAGGAGGCCCAGTACTTC.